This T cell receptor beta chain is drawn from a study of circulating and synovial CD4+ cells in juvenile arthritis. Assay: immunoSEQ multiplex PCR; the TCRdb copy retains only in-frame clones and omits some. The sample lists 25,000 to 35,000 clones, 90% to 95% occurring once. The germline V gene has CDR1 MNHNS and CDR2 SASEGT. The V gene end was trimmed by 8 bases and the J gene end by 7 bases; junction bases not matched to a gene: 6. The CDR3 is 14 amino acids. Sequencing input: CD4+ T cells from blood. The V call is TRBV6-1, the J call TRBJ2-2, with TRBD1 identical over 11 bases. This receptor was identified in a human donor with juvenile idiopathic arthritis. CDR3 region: CASSRDRGGGELFF. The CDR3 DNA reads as TGTGCCAGCTCCCGGGACAGGGGGGGCGGGGAGCTGTTTTTT.